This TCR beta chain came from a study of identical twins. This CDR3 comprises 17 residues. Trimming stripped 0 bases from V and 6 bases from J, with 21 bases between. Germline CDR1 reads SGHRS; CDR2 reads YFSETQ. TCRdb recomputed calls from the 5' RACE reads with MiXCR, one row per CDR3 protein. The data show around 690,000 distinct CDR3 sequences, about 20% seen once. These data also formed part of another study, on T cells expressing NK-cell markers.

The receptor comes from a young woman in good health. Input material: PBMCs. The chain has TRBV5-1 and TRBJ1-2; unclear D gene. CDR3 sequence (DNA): TGCGCCAGCAGCTTGGGAATTACAGCCTCGATTGTAAATGGCTACACCTTC. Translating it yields CASSLGITASIVNGYTF.